The next 12 T cell receptor beta chains were all read from a single sample in a study of blood T cell repertoires in COVID-19. The method was immunoSEQ multiplex PCR; TCRdb's version includes in-frame clones alone and lacks a portion of them. The table has about 42,000 clones, 88% seen once. Material: peripheral blood. Every receptor here comes from a human donor in a cohort sampled during active COVID-19.

The chain combines TRBV7-9 with TRBJ1-1, with D perhaps matching TRBD1 (6 bases). The V end was cut by 5 bases, the J end by 1 base, with 8 bases between. Germline V gene sequence: CDR1 SEHNR, CDR2 FQNEAQ (reference sequence). CDR3 length: 13 amino acids. CDR3 DNA sequence: TGTGCCAGCAGCCCACAGGGGAACACTGAAGCTTTCTTT. It specifies CASSPQGNTEAFF.

Only one count was recorded for this clone. The chain couples TRBV7-9 to TRBJ2-1, with TRBD1 as a possible D gene (6 bases). The CDR3 contains 13 residues. Germline CDR1 SEHNR, CDR2 FQNEAQ (reference sequence). Trimming shortened V by 6 bases and J by 6 bases, and 12 bases separated the two germline ends. In DNA form, the CDR3 reads TGTGCCAGCAGTCCCGACAGGTCCAATGAGCAGTTCTTC. This encodes CASSPDRSNEQFF.

This clone was seen a few times. This chain joins TRBV5-1 and TRBJ1-1; D is perhaps TRBD1 (6 bases). Germline loops: CDR1 SGHRS, CDR2 YFSETQ. The CDR3 contains 15 residues. The germline V and J ends were trimmed by 4 bases and 5 bases, with 18 bases remaining between them. The CDR3 spells CASSRLTGFATEAFF. The DNA of the CDR3 is TGCGCCAGCAGCAGATTGACAGGATTCGCGACTGAAGCTTTCTTT.

This clone was observed once. The chain is built from TRBV19 and TRBJ2-2; D is unclear. The ends were cut back, 2 bases at V and 7 bases at J, with 11 bases in the middle. CDR3 length equals 14 residues. Looked up from germline, CDR1 is LNHDA and CDR2 is SQIVND (reference sequence). The DNA of the CDR3 is TGTGCCAGTAGTATATGGTCCGGTCGCGGGGAGCTGTTTTTT. As protein: CASSIWSGRGELFF.

The chain is built from TRBV6-5 and TRBJ1-1, with D possibly matching TRBD1 (5 bases). There are 11 residues in the CDR3. Trimming left V 8 bases short and J 10 bases short, with 14 bases between. Per germline, CDR1 MNHEY and CDR2 SVGAGI. Written as DNA, the CDR3 is TGTGCCAGCTTAGCAGGGAGGGCAGCTTTCTTT. Protein: CASLAGRAAFF.

The V and J genes are TRBV5-5 and TRBJ1-1; D may be TRBD1 (6 bases). V dropped 3 bases and J dropped 0 bases, with 21 bases sitting between them. Germline CDR1 SGHKS, CDR2 YYEKEE (reference sequence). This CDR3 contains 18 residues. CDR3: CASSSPGGRGGMNTEAFF. The CDR3 nucleotides are TGTGCCAGCAGCTCCCCGGGGGGGCGCGGGGGCATGAACACTGAAGCTTTCTTT.

The rearrangement uses TRBV6-4 and TRBJ2-2; the D gene is possibly TRBD1 (6 bases). This CDR3 comprises 14 residues. Germline V CDR1 and CDR2: MRHNA, SNTAGT. The germline V and J ends were trimmed by 3 bases and 6 bases, with 11 bases remaining between them. CDR3 DNA sequence: TGTGCCAGCAGTGAGACCCCAGGGGCCGGGGAGCTGTTTTTT. As protein: CASSETPGAGELFF.

The CDR3 sequence is CASLSGTGSYEQYF. DNA for the CDR3: TGTGCCAGCCTGAGCGGGACTGGCTCCTACGAGCAGTACTTC. The rearrangement uses TRBV2 and TRBJ2-7, with TRBD2 identical over 7 bases. Germline CDR1 reads SNHLY; CDR2 reads FYNNEI. This CDR3 region has 14 residues. J lost 0 bases, V lost 8 bases, and 7 bases had no gene match. Filled out from reference TRBV2 and TRBJ2-7, the complete variable domain reads EPEVTQTPSHQVTQMGQEVILRCVPISNHLYFYWYRQILGQKVEFLVSFYNNEISEKSEIFDDQFSVERPDGSNFTLKIRSTKLEDSAMYFCASLSGTGSYEQYFGPGTRLTVT.

The chain carries TRBV28 and TRBJ1-2, with TRBD1 identical over 7 bases. V lost 5 bases to trimming and J lost 6 bases; unmatched junction nucleotides: 15. The CDR3 has 16 residues. Germline values: CDR1 MDHEN, CDR2 SYDVKM. The CDR3 here is CASSPARQGLGNGYTF. The DNA of the CDR3 is TGTGCCAGCAGTCCCGCCCGACAGGGACTCGGTAATGGCTACACCTTC.

This chain joins TRBV5-3 and TRBJ1-2; D is possibly TRBD1 (6 bases). TRBV5-3 is filed as an ORF, its function uncertain. The CDR3 loop spans 17 amino acids. The V end was cut by 1 base, the J end by 2 bases, with 18 bases between. This CDR3 is CARSLTLRLQGNYGYTF. The CDR3 nucleotides are TGTGCCAGAAGCTTGACTCTCCGGTTACAGGGAAACTATGGCTACACCTTC.

V and J are TRBV28 and TRBJ2-6; 10 positions match TRBD2. The CDR3 has 19 residues. Trimming cost V 4 bases and J 1 base; bases outside gene matches: 10. Germline V CDR1 and CDR2: MDHEN, SYDVKM. Written as DNA, the CDR3 is TGTGCCAGCAGTTCCAGGACTAGCGGCCCAACTTCTGGGGCCAACGTCCTGACTTTC. This encodes CASSSRTSGPTSGANVLTF. Combining the CDR3 with reference TRBV28 and TRBJ2-6 gives the whole variable domain DVKVTQSSRYLVKRTGEKVFLECVQDMDHENMFWYRQDPGLGLRLIYFSYDVKMKEKGDIPEGYSVSREKKERFSLILESASTNQTSMYLCASSSRTSGPTSGANVLTFGAGSRLTVL.

The gene calls are TRBV5-1 and TRBJ2-5; TRBD2 might be the D (6 bases). The CDR3 length is 15 residues. The germline gives CDR1 SGHRS, CDR2 YFSETQ. Trimming pared 5 bases from V and 5 bases from J, leaving 19 bases between. The CDR3 reads CASRIALGGRETQYF. CDR3 in DNA: TGCGCCAGCAGAATTGCACTCGGGGGTCGGGAGACCCAGTACTTC.